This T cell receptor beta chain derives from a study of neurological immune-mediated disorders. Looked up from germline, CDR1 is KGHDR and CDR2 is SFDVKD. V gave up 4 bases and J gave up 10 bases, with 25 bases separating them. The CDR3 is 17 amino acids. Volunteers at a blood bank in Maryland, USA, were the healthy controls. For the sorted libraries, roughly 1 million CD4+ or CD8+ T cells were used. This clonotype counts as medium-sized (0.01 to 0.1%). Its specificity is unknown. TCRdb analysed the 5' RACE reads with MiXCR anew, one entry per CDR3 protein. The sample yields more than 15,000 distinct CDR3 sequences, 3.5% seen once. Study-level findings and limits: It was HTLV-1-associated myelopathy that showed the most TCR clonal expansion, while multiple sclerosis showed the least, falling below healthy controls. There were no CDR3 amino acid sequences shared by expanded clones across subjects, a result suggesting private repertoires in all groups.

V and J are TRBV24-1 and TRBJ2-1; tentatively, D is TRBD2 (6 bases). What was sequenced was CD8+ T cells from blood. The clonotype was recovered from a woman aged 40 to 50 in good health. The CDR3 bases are TGTGCCACCAGTGACCGTGGGGGTCCACTGAGGAGGGGAGAGCAGTTCTTC. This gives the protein CATSDRGGPLRRGEQFF.